A selection of T cell receptor beta chains follows, all from one sample in a study of glioma-infiltrating T cells. Each CDR3 protein gets one entry after TCRdb re-called the multiplex PCR reads with MiXCR. The profile covers 300,000 to 450,000 distinct CDR3 sequences, with 41% appearing a single time and 12% taken by the ten largest. Sequencing input: glioma tissue, nonneoplastic brain tissue, or PBMCs (not recorded which). The receptors stem from a human donor with low-grade glioma or glioblastoma, undergoing nonglioma brain surgery, or in good health (not recorded which). Both conserved end residues are trimmed from each CDR3.

cdr3_length | j_call | v_call | cdr3_aa
10 | TRBJ2-6 | TRBV3-1 | ASSPAANVLT
12 | TRBJ2-1 | TRBV6-2/TRBV6-3 | ASGYSLAVNEQF
12 | TRBJ1-1 | TRBV18 | ASSGTGVATEAF
13 | TRBJ2-7 | TRBV20-1 | SASGLAGSSYEQY
11 | TRBJ1-2 | TRBV10-3 | AISETTGTGYT
14 | TRBJ2-5 | TRBV6-1 | ASAKGSGSQLETQY
11 | TRBJ2-5 | TRBV19 | ASSGLPKEAQY
14 | TRBJ1-1 | TRBV27 | ASKVEPRANPTEAF
13 | TRBJ2-7 | TRBV27 | ASSLRFRPSGRKY
11 | TRBJ1-1 | TRBV2 | ASVGEGAGEAF
11 | TRBJ1-2 | TRBV19 | ASSYRSNYGYT
14 | TRBJ1-5 | TRBV3-1 | ASSQEPPTGNQPQH
11 | TRBJ2-7 | TRBV4-1 | ASSRPGDDEQY
12 | TRBJ1-2 | TRBV28 | ASSFVRGFDGYT
12 | TRBJ2-1 | TRBV3-1 | ASSQAPPANEQF
12 | TRBJ2-1 | TRBV29-1 | SVLAQRDSNEQF
14 | TRBJ2-3 | TRBV7-3 | ASSFFGQGSTDTQY
15 | TRBJ1-1 | TRBV28 | ASSLPPMLTLRSEAF
15 | TRBJ2-2 | TRBV28 | ASSPLTFRVRAGELI
13 | TRBJ1-2 | TRBV7-2 | ASSLYEAGYYGYT
14 | TRBJ2-3 | TRBV7-2 | ASSAGGRAGTDTQY
11 | TRBJ2-1 | TRBV24-1 | ATSDSYVNEQF
11 | TRBJ2-5 | TRBV20-1 | SASFTGMETQY
14 | TRBJ2-1 | TRBV28 | ASSLPLGGLAFEQF
13 | TRBJ1-2 | TRBV27 | ASSSGRSFVGGYT
12 | TRBJ2-1 | TRBV18 | ASSPRSLTGEQF
9 | TRBJ2-7 | TRBV6-2/TRBV6-3 | ASQQGFEQY
14 | TRBJ1-1 | TRBV7-9 | ASSLDMGSGGTEAF
14 | TRBJ2-5 | TRBV4-1 | ASSQERDRGMETQY
9 | TRBJ2-7 | TRBV7-6 | ASSLGSQKY
12 | TRBJ2-6 | TRBV5-1 | ASRSISGANVLT
11 | TRBJ2-1 | TRBV7-9 | ASSLLQTYEQF
14 | TRBJ1-4 | TRBV27 | ASSLGQVITNEKLF
13 | TRBJ1-5 | TRBV12-3/TRBV12-4 | ASSLDRGGNQPQH
11 | TRBJ1-1 | TRBV11-2 | ASSPRGQVEAF